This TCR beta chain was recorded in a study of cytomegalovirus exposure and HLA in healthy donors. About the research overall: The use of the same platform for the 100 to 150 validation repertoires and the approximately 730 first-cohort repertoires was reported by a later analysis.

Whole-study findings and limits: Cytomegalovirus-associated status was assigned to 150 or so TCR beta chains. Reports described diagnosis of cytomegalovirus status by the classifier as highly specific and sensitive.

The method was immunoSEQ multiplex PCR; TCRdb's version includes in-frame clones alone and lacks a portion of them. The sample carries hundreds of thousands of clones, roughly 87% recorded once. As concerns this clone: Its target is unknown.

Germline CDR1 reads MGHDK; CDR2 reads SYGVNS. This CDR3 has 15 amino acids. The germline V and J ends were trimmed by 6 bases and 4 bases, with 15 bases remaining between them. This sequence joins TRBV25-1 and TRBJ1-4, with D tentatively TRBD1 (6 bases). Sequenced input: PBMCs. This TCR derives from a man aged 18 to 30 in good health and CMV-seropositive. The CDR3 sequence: CASSGIGGFNEKLFF. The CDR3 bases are TGTGCCAGCAGCGGAATAGGGGGGTTTAATGAAAAACTGTTTTTT. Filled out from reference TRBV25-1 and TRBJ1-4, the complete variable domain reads EADIYQTPRYLVIGTGKKITLECSQTMGHDKMYWYQQDPGMELHLIHYSYGVNSTEKGDLSSESTVSRIRTEHFPLTLESARPSHTSQYLCASSGIGGFNEKLFFGSGTQLSVL.